In its sample, the clone carrying this TCR beta chain was seen a few times. Its antigen is unknown. TCRdb re-derived calls from the reads in MiXCR, one entry per CDR3 protein. The sample lists 90,000 to 130,000 distinct CDR3 sequences; over 9.5% were seen once. This record comes from a study of T cell repertoires in cytomegalovirus infection. Study-level results: Dominant in the ex vivo response were TCR beta clonotypes restricted by HLA-C and specific for CMV.

Germline CDR1 is SGHTA and CDR2 is FQGNSA. The length of the CDR3 is 16 residues. V shed 4 bases and J shed 8 bases, with 20 bases lying between them. The chain employs TRBV7-2 and TRBJ1-4; no definite D call. This receptor was taken from a human donor in good health (CMV status not recorded). Some clones in this sample may be carry-over from other donors' samples. The sample was PBMCs, sequenced either directly or after in vitro stimulation (not recorded which). DNA of the CDR3: TGTGCCAGCAGCTCGAAGCGGCCCGTCGAACGGGAAAAACTGTTTTTT. It yields the protein CASSSKRPVEREKLFF.